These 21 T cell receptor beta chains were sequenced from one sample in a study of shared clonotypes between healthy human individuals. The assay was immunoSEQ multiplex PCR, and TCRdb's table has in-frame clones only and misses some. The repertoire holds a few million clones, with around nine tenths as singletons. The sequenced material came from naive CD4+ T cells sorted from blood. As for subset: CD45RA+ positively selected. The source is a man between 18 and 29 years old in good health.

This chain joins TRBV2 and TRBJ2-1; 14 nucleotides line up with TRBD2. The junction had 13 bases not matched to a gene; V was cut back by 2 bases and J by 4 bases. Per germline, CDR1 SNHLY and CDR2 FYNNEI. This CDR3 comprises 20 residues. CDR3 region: CASSELPGTSGRVRYNEQFF. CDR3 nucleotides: TGTGCCAGCAGTGAACTTCCCGGGACTAGCGGGAGAGTAAGATACAATGAGCAGTTCTTC.

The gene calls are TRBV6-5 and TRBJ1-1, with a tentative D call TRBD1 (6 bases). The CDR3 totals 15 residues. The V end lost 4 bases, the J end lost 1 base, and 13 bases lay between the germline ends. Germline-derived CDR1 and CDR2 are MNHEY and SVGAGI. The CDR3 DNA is TGTGCCAGCAGTTCCCTCAGGGGAAAGAACACTGAAGCTTTCTTT. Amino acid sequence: CASSSLRGKNTEAFF.

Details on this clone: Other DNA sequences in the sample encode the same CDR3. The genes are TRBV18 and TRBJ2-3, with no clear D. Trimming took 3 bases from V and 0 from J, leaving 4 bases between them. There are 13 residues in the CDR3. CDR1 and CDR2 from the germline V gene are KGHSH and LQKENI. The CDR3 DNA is TGTGCCAGCTCACCCGCTAGCACAGATACGCAGTATTTT. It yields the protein CASSPASTDTQYF.

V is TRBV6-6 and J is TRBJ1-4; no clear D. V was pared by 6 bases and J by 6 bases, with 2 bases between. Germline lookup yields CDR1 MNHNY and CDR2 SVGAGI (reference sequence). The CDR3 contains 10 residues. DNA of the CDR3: TGTGCCAGCAGGGATGAAAAACTGTTTTTT. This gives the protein CASRDEKLFF.

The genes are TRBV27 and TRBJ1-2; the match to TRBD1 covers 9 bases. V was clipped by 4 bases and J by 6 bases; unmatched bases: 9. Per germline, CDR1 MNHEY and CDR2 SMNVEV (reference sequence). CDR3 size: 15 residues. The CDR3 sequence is CASSSTLGQGNGYTF. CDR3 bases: TGTGCCAGCAGTTCCACTCTGGGACAGGGAAATGGCTACACCTTC.

CDR3 bases: TGTGCCAGCAGTTATTTCAGGGCGGGGGAAAACATTCAGTACTTC. Its protein product is CASSYFRAGENIQYF. V and J are TRBV6-5 and TRBJ2-4; 7 bases are a match to TRBD2. J was trimmed by 5 bases and V by 3 bases; bases with no gene match: 7. CDR1 MNHEY and CDR2 SVGAGI come from the germline V gene. The CDR3 contains 15 residues.

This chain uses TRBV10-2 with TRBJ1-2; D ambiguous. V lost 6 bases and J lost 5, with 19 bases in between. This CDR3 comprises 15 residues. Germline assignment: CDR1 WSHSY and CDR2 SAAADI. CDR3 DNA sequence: TGCGCCAGCAGCCAGCTGGACGCTGGCCGATATGGCTACACCTTC. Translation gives CASSQLDAGRYGYTF.

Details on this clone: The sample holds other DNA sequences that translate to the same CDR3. This CDR3 is CASSQEVGELFF. The DNA for the CDR3 is TGCGCCAGCAGCCAAGAGGTCGGGGAGCTGTTTTTT. V usage is TRBV4-1 and J usage is TRBJ2-2; D remains unclear. The germline CDR1 and CDR2 sequences are MGHRA and YSYEKL. V lost 0 bases to trimming and J lost 7 bases, with 3 bases between them. The CDR3 has 12 amino acids.

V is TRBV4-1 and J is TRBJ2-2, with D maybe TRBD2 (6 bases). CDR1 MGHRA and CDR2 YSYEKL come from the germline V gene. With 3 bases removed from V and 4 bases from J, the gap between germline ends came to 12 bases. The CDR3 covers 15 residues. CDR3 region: CASSQAAGPTGELFF. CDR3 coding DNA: TGCGCCAGCAGCCAGGCGGCGGGGCCCACCGGGGAGCTGTTTTTT.

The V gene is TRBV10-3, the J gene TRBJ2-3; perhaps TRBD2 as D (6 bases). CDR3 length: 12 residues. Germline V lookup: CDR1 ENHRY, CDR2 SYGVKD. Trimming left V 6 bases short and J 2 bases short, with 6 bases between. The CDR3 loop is CAIRDYTDTQYF. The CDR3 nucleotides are TGTGCCATCAGGGACTACACAGATACGCAGTATTTT.

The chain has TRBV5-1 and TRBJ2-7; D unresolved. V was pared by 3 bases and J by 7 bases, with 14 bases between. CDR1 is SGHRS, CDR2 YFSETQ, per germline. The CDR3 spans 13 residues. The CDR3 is CASSYMLNKEQYF. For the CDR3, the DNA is TGCGCCAGCAGCTATATGCTTAATAAGGAGCAGTACTTC.

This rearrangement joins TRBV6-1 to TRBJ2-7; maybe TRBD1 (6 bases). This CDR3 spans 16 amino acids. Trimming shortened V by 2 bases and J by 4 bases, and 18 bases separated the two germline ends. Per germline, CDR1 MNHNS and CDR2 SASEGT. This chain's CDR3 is CASSESTTGQIYEQYF. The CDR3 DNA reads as TGTGCCAGCAGTGAATCCACTACAGGACAGATTTACGAGCAGTACTTC.

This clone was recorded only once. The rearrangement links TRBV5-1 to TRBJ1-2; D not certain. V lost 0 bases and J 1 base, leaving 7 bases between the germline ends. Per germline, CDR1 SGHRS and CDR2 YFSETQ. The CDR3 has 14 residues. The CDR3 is CASSLGSDNYGYTF. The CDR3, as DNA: TGCGCCAGCAGCTTGGGTTCAGATAACTATGGCTACACCTTC.

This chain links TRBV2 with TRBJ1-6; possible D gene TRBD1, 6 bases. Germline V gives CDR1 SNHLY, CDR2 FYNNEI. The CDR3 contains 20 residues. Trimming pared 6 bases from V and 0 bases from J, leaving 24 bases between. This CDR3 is CASSPFPDRVSTSYNSPLHF. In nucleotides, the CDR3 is TGTGCCAGCAGCCCCTTTCCGGACAGAGTATCAACCTCCTATAATTCACCCCTCCACTTT.

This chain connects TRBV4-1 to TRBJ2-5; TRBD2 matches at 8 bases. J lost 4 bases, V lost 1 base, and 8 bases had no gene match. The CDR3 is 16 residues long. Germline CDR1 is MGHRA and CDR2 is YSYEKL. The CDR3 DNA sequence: TGCGCCAGCAGCCAAGTACCGGCTAGCGGGTCAGAGACCCAGTACTTC. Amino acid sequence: CASSQVPASGSETQYF.

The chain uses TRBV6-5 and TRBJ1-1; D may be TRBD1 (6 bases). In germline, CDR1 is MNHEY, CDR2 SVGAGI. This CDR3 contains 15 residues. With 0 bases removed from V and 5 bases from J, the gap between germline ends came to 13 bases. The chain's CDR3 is CASSYSVGGTTEAFF. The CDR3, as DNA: TGTGCCAGCAGTTACTCAGTAGGGGGTACAACTGAAGCTTTCTTT.

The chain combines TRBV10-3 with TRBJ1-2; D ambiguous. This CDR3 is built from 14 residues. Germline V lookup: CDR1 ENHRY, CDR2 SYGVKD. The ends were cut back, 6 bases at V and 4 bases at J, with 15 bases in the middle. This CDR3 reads CAISGKPVGYGYTF. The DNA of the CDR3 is TGTGCCATCAGCGGGAAGCCTGTAGGCTATGGCTACACCTTC.

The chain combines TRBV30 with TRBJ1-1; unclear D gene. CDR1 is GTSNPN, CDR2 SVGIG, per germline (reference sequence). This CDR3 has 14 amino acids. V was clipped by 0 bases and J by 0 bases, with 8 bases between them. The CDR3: CAWSVWWVNTEAFF. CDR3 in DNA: TGTGCCTGGAGTGTATGGTGGGTGAACACTGAAGCTTTCTTT.

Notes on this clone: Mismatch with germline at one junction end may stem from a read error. The CDR3 DNA sequence: TGTGCTAGCAGCGTTGGCGGGGTAGGCAAGCACACGAACACCGGGGAGCTGTTTTTT. It specifies CASSVGGVGKHTNTGELFF. V and J are TRBV7-7 and TRBJ2-2; D is possibly TRBD2 (6 bases). In germline, CDR1 is SSHAT, CDR2 FNYEAQ (reference sequence). The CDR3 is made up of 19 amino acids.

CDR3: CASSQFWQGSSYNSPLHF. The CDR3 DNA is TGCGCCAGCAGCCAGTTTTGGCAGGGTAGCTCCTATAATTCACCCCTCCACTTT. The rearrangement links TRBV4-1 to TRBJ1-6, with D tentatively TRBD1 (5 bases). V lost 3 bases, J lost 0 bases, and 15 bases lay in between. CDR3 length: 18 residues. Germline CDR1 MGHRA, CDR2 YSYEKL.

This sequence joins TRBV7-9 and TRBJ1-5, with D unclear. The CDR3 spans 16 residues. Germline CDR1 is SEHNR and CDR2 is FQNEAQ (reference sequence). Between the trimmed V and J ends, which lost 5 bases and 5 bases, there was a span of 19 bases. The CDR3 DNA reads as TGTGCCAGCAGCCCAGGTCTCCTCACACTGGATCAGCCCCAGCATTTT. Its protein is CASSPGLLTLDQPQHF.